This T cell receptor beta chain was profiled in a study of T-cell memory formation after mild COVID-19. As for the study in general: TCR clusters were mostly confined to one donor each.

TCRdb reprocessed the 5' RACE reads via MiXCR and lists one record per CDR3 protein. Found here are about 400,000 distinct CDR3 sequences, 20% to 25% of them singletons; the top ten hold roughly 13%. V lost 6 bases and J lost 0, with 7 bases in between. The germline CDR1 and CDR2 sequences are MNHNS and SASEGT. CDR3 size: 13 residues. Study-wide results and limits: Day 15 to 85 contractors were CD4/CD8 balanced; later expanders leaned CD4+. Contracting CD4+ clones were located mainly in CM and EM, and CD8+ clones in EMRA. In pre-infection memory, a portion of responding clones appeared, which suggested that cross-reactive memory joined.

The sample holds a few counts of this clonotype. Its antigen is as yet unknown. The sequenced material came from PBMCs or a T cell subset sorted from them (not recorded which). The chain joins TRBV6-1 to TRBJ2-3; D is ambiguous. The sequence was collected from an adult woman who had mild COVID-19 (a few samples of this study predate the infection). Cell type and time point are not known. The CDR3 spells CASRAASTDTQYF. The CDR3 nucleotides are TGTGCCAGCAGAGCCGCCAGCACAGATACGCAGTATTTT.